This TCR beta chain comes out of a study of blood T cell repertoires in COVID-19. Study summary: T cells, B-cell-depleted T cells, or PBMCs supplied cDNA or gDNA.

Clones were sequenced by immunoSEQ multiplex PCR, and TCRdb holds only the in-frame ones, with some missing. This table holds about 50,000 clones, roughly 85% found once. V shed 3 bases and J shed 3 bases, with 2 bases lying between them. The germline V gene encodes CDR1 SGHAT and CDR2 FQDESV (reference sequence). The CDR3 sequence is 11 residues long. Material for sequencing was peripheral blood. The origin of this receptor is a human donor in a cohort sampled during active COVID-19. The donor label of this sample is uncertain. The rearrangement uses TRBV11-1 and TRBJ2-5; no firm D call. Written as DNA, the CDR3 is TGTGCCAGCAGCTTCAAAGAGACCCAGTACTTC. Protein product: CASSFKETQYF.